This TCR beta chain was documented in a study of CD8 T cells in ankylosing spondylitis. Germline-derived CDR1 and CDR2 are SGHRS and YFSETQ. This CDR3 spans 13 amino acids. Trimming took 7 bases from V and 4 from J; bases not matched to a gene: 3. Libraries of TCR beta came from quantitative 5'-RACE with molecular barcodes. TCRdb re-called the 5' RACE reads through MiXCR, storing one row per CDR3 protein. The sample has about 100,000 distinct CDR3 sequences; roughly 8.3% are singletons. The sample holds many counts of this clonotype. The rearrangement links TRBV5-1 to TRBJ1-3, with 9 nucleotides matching TRBD1. This receptor was identified in a male donor with ankylosing spondylitis or in good health (not recorded which). Material for sequencing was blood, either unsorted or a sorted T cell fraction (not recorded which). CDR3 protein: CASGTGRGNTIYF. CDR3 nucleotides: TGCGCCAGCGGGACAGGGAGAGGAAACACCATATATTTT. Filled out from reference TRBV5-1 and TRBJ1-3, the complete variable domain reads KAGVTQTPRYLIKTRGQQVTLSCSPISGHRSVSWYQQTPGQGLQFLFEYFSETQRNKGNFPGRFSGRQFSNSRSEMNVSTLELGDSALYLCASGTGRGNTIYFGEGSWLTVV.